This TCR beta chain was identified in a study of blood T cell repertoires in COVID-19 (dated by TCRdb to 2018 to 2020). In the study overall: Collaborator samples came from the United States, Italy and Spain and covered acute and convalescent phases of COVID-19. The samples were drawn from two sources: the first 160 participants of the ongoing ImmuneRACE study, and 950 to 1,500 subjects contributed by 6 global collaborators. The prospective study material was composed of cDNA or gDNA derived from T cells, B-cell-depleted T cells, or PBMCs. HLA class I and class II types, where available, came from metadata supplied by the sample provider rather than from assay-based typing. The repertoires were released in a freely available public database intended as a resource for research on the immune response to SARS-CoV-2. The dataset comprised deeply sampled blood TCRbeta repertoires from subjects exposed to, actively infected with, or recovered from COVID-19. Nearly every sample came with metadata listing a de-identified subject ID, COVID-19 status, age in years and sex.

In regard to this clone: The antigen this receptor binds is unknown. Nothing much larger sits one base from this clone, and base qualities are not available.

The germline V gene specifies SGHTA as CDR1 and FQGTGA as CDR2. Trimming leaves V shorter by 4 bases and J shorter by 4 bases, with the junction holding 1 base beyond the gene matches. The CDR3 measures 14 amino acids from cysteine to phenylalanine. The sequence is cut down to CDR3 DNA, 42 bases in frame from base 1. Enrolling through a virtual design, the prospective study's participants ranged in age from about 18 to 89 years and lived across about two dozen United States geographic areas. In the prospective study, cohorts were assigned on the basis of participant-reported clinical history obtained from a screening survey and a study questionnaire. ImmuneRACE Cohort 3 recovered participants were defined by two consecutive negative NP/OP PCR tests, healthcare professional clearance, or symptom resolution. Mobile phlebotomists in the prospective study collected whole blood, serum and a nasopharyngeal or oropharyngeal swab from every participant. Participants in the prospective study had the option to provide additional blood draws and questionnaires over a roughly 2-month period. Prospective study blood samples were shipped either frozen or at room temperature before DNA extraction.

The immunoSEQ Assay, a bias-controlled multiplex PCR, was used to amplify TCRbeta CDR3 regions from genomic DNA. The original methods were these. The number of nucleated cells in each sample was estimated from the amplification of reference gene primers within the assay. Sequence reads were collapsed and filtered to measure the absolute abundance of every unique TCRbeta CDR3 rearrangement. For each sample, productive Simpson clonality was calculated as the square root of Simpson's diversity index over productive rearrangements. Not all clones reach the TCRdb copy of this immuneACCESS table, which keeps in-frame sequences only. Checked studies attribute under half of the gap to unresolved V genes and leave the rest unexplained. From that table come the V and J calls and clone size; the DNA was used to work out D and trimming. The sample yields roughly 260,000 clones; 70% to 90% were counted once. Approximately 1.9% of the sample goes to the ten largest clones.

What the authors observed across the whole study: The quantity of clinical and demographic metadata differed by source and by participant and was supplied without curation.

The V gene is TRBV7-3 and the J gene is TRBJ1-6; a stretch of 7 junction bases matches TRBD1. Sequences were obtained from PBMCs or T cells enriched from blood (not recorded which). This TCR was recovered from a woman aged 50 to 60 who had recovered from COVID-19. The DNA reads TGTGCCAGCAGCTCGGGACAGTATAATTCACCCCTCCACTTT. This codes for CASSSGQYNSPLHF.